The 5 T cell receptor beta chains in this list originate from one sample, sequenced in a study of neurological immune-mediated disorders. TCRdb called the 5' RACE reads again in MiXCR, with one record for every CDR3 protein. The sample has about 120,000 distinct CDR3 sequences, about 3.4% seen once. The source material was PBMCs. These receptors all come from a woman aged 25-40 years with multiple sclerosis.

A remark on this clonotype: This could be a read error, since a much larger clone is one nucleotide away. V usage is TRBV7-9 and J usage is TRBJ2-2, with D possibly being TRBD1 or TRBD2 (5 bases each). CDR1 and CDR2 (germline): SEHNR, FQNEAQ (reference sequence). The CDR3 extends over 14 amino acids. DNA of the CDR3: TGTGCCAGCAGCTTAGTTCCGGGGCCCGGGGCGCTGTTTTTT. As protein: CASSLVPGPGALFF.

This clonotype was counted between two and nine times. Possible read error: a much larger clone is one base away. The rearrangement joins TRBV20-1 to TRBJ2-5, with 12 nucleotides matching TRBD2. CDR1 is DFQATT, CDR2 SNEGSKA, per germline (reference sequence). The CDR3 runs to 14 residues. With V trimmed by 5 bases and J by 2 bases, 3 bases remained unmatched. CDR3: CSAHLAGGQETQYF. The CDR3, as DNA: TGCAGTGCTCACCTAGCGGGAGGGCAAGAGACCCAGTACTTC.

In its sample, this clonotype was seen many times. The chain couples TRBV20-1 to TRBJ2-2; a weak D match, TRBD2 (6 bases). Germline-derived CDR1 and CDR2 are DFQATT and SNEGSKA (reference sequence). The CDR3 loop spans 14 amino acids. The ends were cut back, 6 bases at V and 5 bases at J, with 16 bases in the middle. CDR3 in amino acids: CSAANLATTGELFF. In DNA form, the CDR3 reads TGCAGTGCCGCGAACCTAGCGACTACCGGGGAGCTGTTTTTT.

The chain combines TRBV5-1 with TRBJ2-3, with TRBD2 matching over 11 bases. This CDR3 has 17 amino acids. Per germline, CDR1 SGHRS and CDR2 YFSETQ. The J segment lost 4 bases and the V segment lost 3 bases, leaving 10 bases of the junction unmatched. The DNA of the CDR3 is TGCGCCAGCAGCTCCCAGCCAGGGACTAGCGGAGCAGATACGCAGTATTTT. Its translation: CASSSQPGTSGADTQYF. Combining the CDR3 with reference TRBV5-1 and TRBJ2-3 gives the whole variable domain KAGVTQTPRYLIKTRGQQVTLSCSPISGHRSVSWYQQTPGQGLQFLFEYFSETQRNKGNFPGRFSGRQFSNSRSEMNVSTLELGDSALYLCASSSQPGTSGADTQYFGPGTRLTVL.

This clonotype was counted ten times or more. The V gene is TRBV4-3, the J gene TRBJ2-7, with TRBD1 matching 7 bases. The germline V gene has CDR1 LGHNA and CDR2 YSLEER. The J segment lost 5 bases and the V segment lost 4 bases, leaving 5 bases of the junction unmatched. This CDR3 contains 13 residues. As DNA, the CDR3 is TGCGCCAGCAGCCGACAGACAGGGAACGAGCAGTACTTC. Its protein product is CASSRQTGNEQYF.